One and the same sample provided the 27 T cell receptor beta chains below, sequenced in a study of cytomegalovirus exposure and HLA in healthy donors. The PCR ran on 60 Vbeta and 13 Jbeta primers. Generated by immunoSEQ multiplex PCR, the TCRdb table keeps only in-frame clones and is missing some. The sample has some 200,000 clones; the top ten hold less than 0.95%. The sample consisted of PBMCs. The receptors derive from a young woman in good health and CMV-seropositive.

This rearrangement joins TRBV7-9 to TRBJ1-2; D call uncertain. Germline lookup yields CDR1 SEHNR and CDR2 FQNEAQ (reference sequence). Trimming took 3 bases from V and 2 from J, leaving 10 bases between them. The CDR3 runs 14 residues. CDR3 protein: CASSLSNENYGYTF. The CDR3 region has the DNA TGTGCCAGCAGCTTGTCTAATGAGAACTATGGCTACACCTTC.

The V and J genes are TRBV9 and TRBJ1-3; TRBD1 matches 10 bases. This CDR3 region has 15 residues. Trimming took 3 bases from V and 2 from J; bases not matched to a gene: 2. Looked up from germline, CDR1 is SGDLS and CDR2 is YYNGEE. The CDR3 is CASSGQGAAGNTIYF. The CDR3 region has the DNA TGTGCCAGCAGCGGACAGGGGGCGGCTGGAAACACCATATATTTT.

V usage is TRBV30 and J usage is TRBJ1-2, with no clear D. The germline V and J ends were trimmed by 3 bases and 8 bases, with 10 bases remaining between them. Per the germline V gene, CDR1 is GTSNPN and CDR2 is SVGIG (reference sequence). This CDR3 spans 11 amino acids. The DNA for the CDR3 is TGTGCCTGGAGCCGCCCGGGGGGCTACACCTTC. This sequence encodes CAWSRPGGYTF.

J is TRBJ2-2 and V is TRBV6-1; perhaps TRBD2 as D (6 bases). Germline V CDR1 and CDR2: MNHNS, SASEGT. The V gene lost 10 bases and the J gene lost 7 bases, with 19 bases spanning the gap. The CDR3 runs 14 residues. CDR3: CATTSVGGLGELFF. The CDR3 DNA is TGTGCCACCACTTCGGTGGGGGGACTCGGGGAGCTGTTTTTT.

This chain joins TRBV6-1 and TRBJ1-5; tentatively, D is TRBD1 (5 bases). This CDR3 contains 13 residues. Germline loops: CDR1 MNHNS, CDR2 SASEGT. V lost 6 bases and J 5 bases, leaving 11 bases between the germline ends. The CDR3 DNA is TGTGCCAGCAGCCTCCCCAGGGATCAGCCCCAGCATTTT. The encoded protein is CASSLPRDQPQHF.

This rearrangement joins TRBV27 to TRBJ2-7; no clear D. Trimming pared 3 bases from V and 3 bases from J, leaving 12 bases between. CDR1 MNHEY and CDR2 SMNVEV come from the germline V gene (reference sequence). The CDR3 loop spans 14 amino acids. The CDR3 protein is CASSLGSLGYEQYF. CDR3 nucleotide sequence: TGTGCCAGCAGTTTGGGCAGCCTGGGCTACGAGCAGTACTTC.

The genes are TRBV5-5 and TRBJ1-5; no clear D. Germline assignment: CDR1 SGHKS and CDR2 YYEKEE (reference sequence). The CDR3 totals 13 residues. V lost 3 bases, J lost 7 bases, and 11 bases lay in between. As DNA, the CDR3 is TGTGCCAGCAGCTCGGAGGGTCGGCAGCCCCAGCATTTT. Amino acids: CASSSEGRQPQHF.

The chain uses TRBV2 and TRBJ1-1, with 7 bases matching TRBD1. Per germline, CDR1 SNHLY and CDR2 FYNNEI. The CDR3 length is 13 residues. V trimming: 7 bases; J trimming: 3 bases; junction bases outside the gene matches: 5. The CDR3 DNA is TGTGCCAGCACCGACAGGGAGGACACTGAAGCTTTCTTT. Protein product: CASTDREDTEAFF. The whole variable domain, remainder taken from reference TRBV2 and TRBJ1-1, is EPEVTQTPSHQVTQMGQEVILRCVPISNHLYFYWYRQILGQKVEFLVSFYNNEISEKSEIFDDQFSVERPDGSNFTLKIRSTKLEDSAMYFCASTDREDTEAFFGQGTRLTVV.

The rearrangement uses TRBV27 and TRBJ1-2, with 8 bases matching TRBD1. The CDR3 length is 13 residues. J lost 7 bases, V lost 2 bases, and 3 bases had no gene match. Germline CDR1 is MNHEY and CDR2 is SMNVEV (reference sequence). CDR3 DNA sequence: TGTGCCAGCAGTTTAGACAGGGGAAGTGGCTACACCTTC. As protein: CASSLDRGSGYTF.

Note on this clone: Compared with germline, one end of the junction differs, possibly owing to a read error. The sample contains more than one DNA sequence encoding this CDR3. The chain employs TRBV13 and TRBJ2-2, with TRBD2 matching over 13 bases. Germline assignment: CDR1 PRHDT and CDR2 FYEKMQ (reference sequence). The CDR3 extends over 17 amino acids. The CDR3 protein is CASSFLRTSGSTGELFF. The CDR3 bases are TGTGCCAGTAGCTTCCTCCGGACTAGCGGGAGCACCGGGGAGCTGTTTTTT.

The chain couples TRBV6-5 to TRBJ2-2, with TRBD1 as a possible D gene (6 bases). This CDR3 comprises 16 residues. V was shortened by 1 base and J by 3 bases, with 12 bases between the two germline ends. Germline-derived CDR1 and CDR2 are MNHEY and SVGAGI. The CDR3, as DNA: TGTGCCAGCAGTTACTTCGGGGACACTGACACCGGGGAGCTGTTTTTT. The encoded protein is CASSYFGDTDTGELFF.

This chain uses TRBV18 with TRBJ2-3, with 11 positions matching TRBD1. V lost 3 bases, J lost 5 bases, and 1 base stayed unmatched. This CDR3 has 14 residues. Germline V CDR1 and CDR2: KGHSH, LQKENI. The CDR3 bases are TGTGCCAGCTCACCGGACAGGGGGCGAGATACGCAGTATTTT. Its protein is CASSPDRGRDTQYF.

The chain is built from TRBV11-3 and TRBJ1-2, with 9 positions matching TRBD1. In germline, CDR1 is SGHNT, CDR2 YENEEA. CDR3 length: 18 amino acids. V lost 5 bases, J lost 2 bases, and 15 bases stayed unmatched. CDR3 nucleotides: TGTGCCAGCAGCACCAACCGGGACAGGGCTAGGGTGAACTATGGCTACACCTTC. Translating gives CASSTNRDRARVNYGYTF.

The chain uses TRBV5-1 and TRBJ1-4; D may be TRBD1 (5 bases). CDR1 is SGHRS, CDR2 YFSETQ, per germline. CDR3 length equals 15 residues. Trimming pared 4 bases from V and 5 bases from J, leaving 15 bases between. The CDR3 sequence: CASSQSGTENEKLFF. The CDR3 region has the DNA TGCGCCAGCAGCCAGTCTGGGACTGAGAATGAAAAACTGTTTTTT.

The chain combines TRBV7-3 with TRBJ2-2; 9 nucleotides line up with TRBD2. V was clipped by 1 base and J by 0 bases; unmatched bases: 6. The CDR3 covers 18 residues. Germline loops: CDR1 SGHTA, CDR2 FQGTGA. The DNA of the CDR3 is TGTGCCAGCAGCTTAAGGCGGGCTAGCGGGACGAACACCGGGGAGCTGTTTTTT. This translates into CASSLRRASGTNTGELFF.

The CDR3 reads CASSLTGTYYNEQFF. CDR3 in DNA: TGCGCCAGCAGCTTGACCGGGACTTACTACAATGAGCAGTTCTTC. The chain has TRBV5-1 and TRBJ2-1; D is perhaps TRBD2 (6 bases). The V end was cut by 1 base, the J end by 3 bases, with 11 bases between. The CDR3 has 15 amino acids. The germline CDR1 and CDR2 sequences are SGHRS and YFSETQ.

The chain recombines TRBV6-5 with TRBJ2-2; tentatively, D is TRBD2 (7 bases). Germline V gives CDR1 MNHEY, CDR2 SVGAGI. This CDR3 has 15 residues. Between the trimmed V and J ends, which lost 2 bases and 5 bases, there was a span of 12 bases. The CDR3 sequence is CASSYRGGVTGELFF. In nucleotides, the CDR3 is TGTGCCAGCAGTTACAGGGGGGGAGTTACCGGGGAGCTGTTTTTT.

The chain combines TRBV15 with TRBJ1-1; D is possibly TRBD1 (6 bases). Trimming cost V 0 bases and J 3 bases, with 11 bases left between them. The CDR3 covers 15 residues. Germline V CDR1 and CDR2: LNHNV, YYDKDF (reference sequence). CDR3 protein: CATSRDGGAYTEAFF. CDR3 bases: TGTGCCACCAGCAGAGATGGGGGGGCCTACACTGAAGCTTTCTTT. Full variable domain (remainder filled in from reference TRBV15 and TRBJ1-1): DAMVIQNPRYQVTQFGKPVTLSCSQTLNHNVMYWYQQKSSQAPKLLFHYYDKDFNNEADTPDNFQSRRPNTSFCFLDIRSPGLGDTAMYLCATSRDGGAYTEAFFGQGTRLTVV.

The rearrangement uses TRBV14 and TRBJ1-2, with D tentatively TRBD1 (6 bases). V lost 4 bases and J 2 bases, leaving 8 bases between the germline ends. Germline values: CDR1 SGHDN, CDR2 FVKESK. This CDR3 is 13 amino acids long. In nucleotides, the CDR3 is TGTGCCAGCAGCCCTGGACAGAACTATGGCTACACCTTC. Encoded protein: CASSPGQNYGYTF.

The rearrangement uses TRBV4-3 and TRBJ2-5, with D tentatively TRBD1 (6 bases). The J call is uncertain, as TRBJ2-7 better fits the DNA end. The CDR3 has 14 amino acids. Germline values: CDR1 LGHNA, CDR2 YSLEER. In DNA form, the CDR3 reads TGCGCCAGCAGCCAAGAACCAGGGGACTACGAGCAGTACTTC. This sequence encodes CASSQEPGDYEQYF.

The chain recombines TRBV6-5 with TRBJ1-2, with 7 bases that match TRBD1. There are 15 residues in the CDR3. Looked up from germline, CDR1 is MNHEY and CDR2 is SVGAGI. The J segment lost 4 bases and the V segment lost 4 bases, leaving 9 bases of the junction unmatched. This CDR3 is CASSSTTRGTYGYTF. The CDR3 DNA is TGTGCCAGCAGTTCTACTACCAGGGGGACCTATGGCTACACCTTC.

The chain uses TRBV7-2 and TRBJ2-3; 9 bases are shared with TRBD2. Trimming cost V 1 base and J 2 bases; bases outside gene matches: 4. Looked up from germline, CDR1 is SGHTA and CDR2 is FQGNSA. This CDR3 spans 16 amino acids. The CDR3 reads CASSLEVAGVTDTQYF. CDR3 nucleotides: TGTGCCAGCAGCTTAGAGGTAGCGGGGGTCACAGATACGCAGTATTTT.

This chain connects TRBV5-1 to TRBJ2-2, with 8 nucleotides matching TRBD2. Germline CDR1 and CDR2: SGHRS and YFSETQ. With V trimmed by 4 bases and J by 7 bases, 12 bases remained unmatched. This CDR3 has 16 residues. CDR3 residues: CASSPLNREGGGELFF. DNA for the CDR3: TGCGCCAGCAGCCCCCTTAATCGGGAGGGAGGCGGGGAGCTGTTTTTT.

V is TRBV5-4 and J is TRBJ2-5; 7 bases map to TRBD1. Gene TRBJ2-7 matches the end of the DNA better, so the J call may be wrong. Germline V CDR1 and CDR2: SGHNT, YYREEE (reference sequence). The CDR3 has 16 amino acids. The CDR3 DNA is TGTGCCAGCAGCTGGGATCAAGGACAGGCGCACTACGAGCAGTACTTC. Translating gives CASSWDQGQAHYEQYF.

This chain joins TRBV6-1 and TRBJ2-2; 11 bases are a match to TRBD2. CDR1 MNHNS and CDR2 SASEGT come from the germline V gene. Trimming removed 3 bases from V and 5 bases from J; junction bases left unmatched: 8. The CDR3 loop spans 17 amino acids. CDR3 sequence: CASSDLSTSGATGELFF. CDR3 in DNA: TGTGCCAGCAGTGACCTCTCGACTAGCGGGGCGACCGGGGAGCTGTTTTTT.

The gene calls are TRBV5-6 and TRBJ2-1, with D possibly being TRBD2 (6 bases). V gave up 6 bases and J gave up 0 bases, with 13 bases separating them. Germline-derived CDR1 and CDR2 are SGHDT and YYEEEE. The CDR3 consists of 15 residues. CDR3 in DNA: TGTGCCAGCAACGACGGGACTTTCTCCTACAATGAGCAGTTCTTC. It specifies CASNDGTFSYNEQFF.

The chain uses TRBV7-9 and TRBJ2-1, with D possibly TRBD2 on 5 matching bases. The CDR3 length is 16 residues. V lost 5 bases and J lost 5, with 19 bases in between. The germline V gene encodes CDR1 SEHNR and CDR2 FQNEAQ (reference sequence). CDR3 residues: CASSPTPVGENNEQFF. CDR3 DNA: TGTGCCAGCAGCCCCACCCCTGTCGGGGAAAACAATGAGCAGTTCTTC. The full variable domain, rest sourced from reference TRBV7-9 and TRBJ2-1, is DTGVSQNPRHKITKRGQNVTFRCDPISEHNRLYWYRQTLGQGPEFLTYFQNEAQLEKSRLLSDRFSAERPKGSFSTLEIQRTEQGDSAMYLCASSPTPVGENNEQFFGPGTRLTVL.